Given below is one T cell receptor (beta chain) in context. V lost 4 bases and J lost 0, with 4 bases in between. The CDR3 contains 13 residues. Per the germline V gene, CDR1 is LGHNA and CDR2 is YNFKEQ. The data belong to a study of T cell responses to AZD1222 COVID-19 vaccine. Produced via immunoSEQ multiplex PCR; TCRdb's table is partial and in-frame only. The table includes about 150,000 clones, less than 95% detected once. The sample in question was peripheral blood, obtained on day 0 of AZD1222 vaccination. The source is an adult in good health. J is TRBJ1-3 and V is TRBV4-2, with D unclear. The CDR3 loop is CASSPSSGNTIYF. The CDR3 DNA sequence: TGTGCCAGCAGCCCAAGCTCTGGAAACACCATATATTTT.